The source of this T cell receptor (beta chain) is a study of T cell responses to AZD1222 COVID-19 vaccine. Across the whole study: Second-dose schedules of about 4 or about 12 weeks were combined.

Clones were read by immunoSEQ multiplex PCR, and TCRdb kept only the in-frame ones, dropping some. The sample has 100,000 to 120,000 clones; 70% to 90% are singletons. Whole-study findings and limits: Only a handful of individuals given AZD1222 were seropositive at baseline.

Of note for this clone: The antigen is undetermined.

This sample comprised peripheral blood, obtained on day 0 of AZD1222 vaccination. This receptor was identified in an adult in good health.

The DNA of the CDR3 is TGTGCCAGCAGTCCTCCAGGGCGGGACGCGGCCTACAATGAGCAGTTCTTC. It is translated as CASSPPGRDAAYNEQFF. This rearrangement joins TRBV28 to TRBJ2-1; a possible D gene is TRBD2 (6 bases). CDR1 MDHEN and CDR2 SYDVKM come from the germline V gene. The CDR3 runs to 17 residues. V was clipped by 5 bases and J by 2 bases, with 19 bases between them.